This passage covers 5 T cell receptor beta chains from one sample sequenced in a study of T cell responses to AZD1222 COVID-19 vaccine. The table came from immunoSEQ multiplex PCR; TCRdb's copy has only in-frame clones and leaves some out. The sample yields roughly 150,000 clones, more than 80% seen once. The specimen comprised peripheral blood, sampled on day 0 of AZD1222 vaccination. The receptors here all came from an adult in good health.

Only one count was recorded for this clone. V is TRBV11-3 and J is TRBJ2-3, with TRBD2 identical over 9 bases. This CDR3 contains 16 residues. Germline trimming cut 5 bases from V and 0 bases from J; bases unmatched to any gene: 6. From germline, CDR1 is SGHNT and CDR2 YENEEA. The CDR3 DNA reads as TGTGCCAGCAGCCCGCGGGAGGGGGAGAGCACAGATACGCAGTATTTT. Protein product: CASSPREGESTDTQYF.

The rearrangement links TRBV5-1 to TRBJ1-2; D gene ambiguous. This CDR3 has 12 amino acids. V was shortened by 0 bases and J by 11 bases, with 11 bases between the two germline ends. Germline CDR1 and CDR2: SGHRS and YFSETQ. This CDR3 is CASSLVGDLYTF. The CDR3 DNA follows: TGCGCCAGCAGCTTGGTTGGAGATCTTTACACCTTC.

This clone has just a few counts. The chain has TRBV20-1 and TRBJ1-6; D remains unclear. Trimming took off 0 bases at V and 9 bases at J, with 3 bases between the two ends. The CDR3 spans 11 residues. The germline V gene encodes CDR1 DFQATT and CDR2 SNEGSKA (reference sequence). As DNA, the CDR3 is TGCAGTGCTAGAGATAGTTCACCCCTCCACTTT. Amino acid sequence: CSARDSSPLHF.

The chain has TRBV6-6 and TRBJ1-4; D call uncertain. CDR1 is MNHNY, CDR2 SVGAGI, per germline (reference sequence). The ends were cut back, 0 bases at V and 8 bases at J, with 10 bases in the middle. The CDR3 contains 14 residues. This CDR3 is CASSYSQTTEKLFF. The DNA of the CDR3 is TGTGCCAGCAGTTACTCGCAAACCACAGAAAAACTGTTTTTT.

The V gene is TRBV20-1, the J gene TRBJ2-2, with no clear D. Germline loops: CDR1 DFQATT, CDR2 SNEGSKA (reference sequence). V lost 3 bases and J lost 6, with 8 bases in between. CDR3 length equals 12 residues. In nucleotides, the CDR3 is TGCAGTGCTAGTTTGGTCCCCGGGGAGCTGTTTTTT. Protein sequence: CSASLVPGELFF.